Detailed here is one T cell receptor (beta chain). The data derive from a study of control samples from healthy donors and cancer patients. Germline CDR1 reads KGHSH; CDR2 reads LQKENI. V gave up 6 bases and J gave up 1 base, with 18 bases separating them. CDR3 size: 16 residues. Clones were sequenced by immunoSEQ multiplex PCR, and TCRdb holds only the in-frame ones, with some missing. The sample records around 140,000 clones, roughly nine tenths being singletons. The chain is built from TRBV18 and TRBJ2-5, with D hard to call. Sequencing used blood. The clonotype comes from a man between 18 and 29 years old in good health. CDR3 amino acids: CASSHRPRFGQETQYF. The CDR3, as DNA: TGTGCCAGCTCTCATAGACCACGTTTCGGCCAAGAGACCCAGTACTTC.